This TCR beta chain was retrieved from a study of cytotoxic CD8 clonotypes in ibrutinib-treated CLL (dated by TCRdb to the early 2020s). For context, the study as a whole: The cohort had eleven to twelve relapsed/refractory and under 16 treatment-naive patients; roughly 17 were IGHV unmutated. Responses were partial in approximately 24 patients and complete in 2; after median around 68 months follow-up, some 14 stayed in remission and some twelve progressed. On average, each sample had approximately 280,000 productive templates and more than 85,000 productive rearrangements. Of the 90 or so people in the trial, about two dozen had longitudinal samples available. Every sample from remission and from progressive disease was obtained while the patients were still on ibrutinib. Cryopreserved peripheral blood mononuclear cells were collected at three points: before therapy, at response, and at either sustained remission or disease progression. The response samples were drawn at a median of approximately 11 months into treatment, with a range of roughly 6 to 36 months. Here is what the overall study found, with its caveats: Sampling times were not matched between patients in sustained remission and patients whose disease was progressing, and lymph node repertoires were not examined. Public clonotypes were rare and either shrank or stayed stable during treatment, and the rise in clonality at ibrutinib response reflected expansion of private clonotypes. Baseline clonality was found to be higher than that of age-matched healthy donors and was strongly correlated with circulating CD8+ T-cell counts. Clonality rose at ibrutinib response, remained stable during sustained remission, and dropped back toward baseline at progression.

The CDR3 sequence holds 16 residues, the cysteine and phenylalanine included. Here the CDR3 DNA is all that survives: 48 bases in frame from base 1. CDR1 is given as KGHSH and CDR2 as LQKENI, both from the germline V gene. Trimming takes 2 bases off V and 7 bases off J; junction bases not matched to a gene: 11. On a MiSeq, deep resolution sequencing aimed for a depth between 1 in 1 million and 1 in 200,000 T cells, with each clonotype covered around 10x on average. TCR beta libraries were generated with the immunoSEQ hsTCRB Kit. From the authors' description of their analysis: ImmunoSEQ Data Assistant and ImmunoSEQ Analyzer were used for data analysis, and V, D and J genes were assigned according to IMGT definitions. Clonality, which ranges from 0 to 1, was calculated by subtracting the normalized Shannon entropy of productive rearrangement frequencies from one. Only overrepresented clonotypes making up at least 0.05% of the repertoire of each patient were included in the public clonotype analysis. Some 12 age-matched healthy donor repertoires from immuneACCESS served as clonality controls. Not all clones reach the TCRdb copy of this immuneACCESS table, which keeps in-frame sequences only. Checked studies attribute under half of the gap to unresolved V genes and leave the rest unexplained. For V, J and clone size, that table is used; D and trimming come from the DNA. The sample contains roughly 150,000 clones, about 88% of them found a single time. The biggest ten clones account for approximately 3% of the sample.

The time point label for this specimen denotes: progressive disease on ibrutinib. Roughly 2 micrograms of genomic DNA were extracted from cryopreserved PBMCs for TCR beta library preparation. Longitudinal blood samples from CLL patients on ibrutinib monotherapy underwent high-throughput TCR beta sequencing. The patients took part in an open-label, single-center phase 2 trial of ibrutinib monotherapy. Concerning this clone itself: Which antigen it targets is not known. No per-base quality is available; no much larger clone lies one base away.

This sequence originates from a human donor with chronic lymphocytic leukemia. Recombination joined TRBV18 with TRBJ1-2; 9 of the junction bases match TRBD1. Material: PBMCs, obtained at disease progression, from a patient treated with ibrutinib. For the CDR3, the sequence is CASSPGDRGVASGYTF. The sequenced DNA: TGTGCCAGCTCACCAGGAGACAGGGGGGTAGCTTCTGGCTACACCTTC.